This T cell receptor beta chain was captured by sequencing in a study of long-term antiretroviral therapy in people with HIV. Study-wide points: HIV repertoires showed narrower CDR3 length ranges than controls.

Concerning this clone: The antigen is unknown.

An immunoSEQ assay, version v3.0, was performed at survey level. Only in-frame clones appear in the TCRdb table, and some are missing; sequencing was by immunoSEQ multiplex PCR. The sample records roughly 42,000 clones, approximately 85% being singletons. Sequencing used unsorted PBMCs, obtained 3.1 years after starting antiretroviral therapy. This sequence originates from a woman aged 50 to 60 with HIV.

Written as DNA, the CDR3 is TGTGCCAGCAGCTCTGGTCGGTCCTCTGGGGCCAACGTCCTGACTTTC. The encoded protein is CASSSGRSSGANVLTF. The chain is built from TRBV5-6 and TRBJ2-6; D remains unclear. V dropped 3 bases and J dropped 0 bases, with 10 bases sitting between them. The germline V gene has CDR1 SGHDT and CDR2 YYEEEE. CDR3 size: 16 residues.